This TCR beta chain stems from a study of beta chain features in type 1 diabetes. General observations from the study: Moderate yet significant TCRB CDR3 shortening was seen in Type 1 diabetes patients in all four CD4+ subsets.

The authors reverse transcribed all of the isolated RNA, so sequencing captured expressed TCRB transcripts. Clones were read by immunoSEQ multiplex PCR, and TCRdb kept only the in-frame ones, dropping some. The sample carries 310,000 or so clones, 9.3% recorded once. In regard to this clone: The antigen is unknown.

This sequence was found in a man aged 25-40 years with type 1 diabetes. Sequenced: central memory CD4+ T cells from blood.

The CDR3 here is CAWSVRGGQETQYF. In DNA, the CDR3 is TGTGCCTGGAGTGTCCGCGGGGGCCAAGAGACCCAGTACTTC. J is TRBJ2-5 and V is TRBV30; the match to TRBD2 covers 7 bases. With V trimmed by 0 bases and J by 1 base, 2 bases remained unmatched. This CDR3 region has 14 residues. Germline V gene sequence: CDR1 GTSNPN, CDR2 SVGIG (reference sequence).